These 32 T cell receptor beta chains originate from one sample sequenced in a study of a mutant IDH1 vaccine in newly diagnosed glioma (dated by TCRdb to the early 2020s). The intended sense of this specimen's time point label: week 35, safety follow-up. Each vaccine dose, consisting of 300 ug of a 20-mer mutant IDH1 peptide in Montanide, was administered subcutaneously with topical imiquimod. These TCRs are of unknown antigen specificity. The library came from the immunoSEQ multiplex PCR assay. What TCRdb holds here is the immuneACCESS table cut down to in-frame rearrangements. Part of the clones is not present; checked against another copy, under half of the missing clones reflect an unresolved V gene, and the others are unexplained. The sample table contains roughly 60,000 clones; only one count was recorded for 81% of them. Of the sample, about 4.9% falls within the top ten clones. Sequenced material: PBMCs, taken from a glioma patient whose treatment included an IDH1 peptide vaccine. All receptors come from a man between 40 and 49 years old with glioma.

V usage is TRBV5-1 and J usage is TRBJ2-1; 9 bases are shared with TRBD2. Per germline, CDR1 SGHRS and CDR2 YFSETQ. With 0 bases clipped from V and 5 bases from J, the junction kept 9 bases outside the gene matches. The CDR3 runs 17 residues. The CDR3: CASSLAAGTSSNNEQFF. The CDR3 nucleotides are TGCGCCAGCAGCTTGGCGGCGGGGACTAGCAGTAACAATGAGCAGTTCTTC.

This clone was seen a handful of times. The rearrangement joins TRBV6-5 to TRBJ1-4; D is unclear. CDR3 length: 14 residues. With 5 bases removed from V and 7 bases from J, the gap between germline ends came to 14 bases. Per germline, CDR1 MNHEY and CDR2 SVGAGI. CDR3 sequence: CASSAFYGSEKLFF. For the CDR3, the DNA is TGTGCCAGCAGTGCTTTCTACGGTTCTGAAAAACTGTTTTTT.

V gene TRBV19 combines with J gene TRBJ1-5; D possibly corresponds to TRBD1 (6 bases). The V and J ends lost 4 bases and 5 bases respectively, with 15 bases between them. Germline CDR1 and CDR2: LNHDA and SQIVND (reference sequence). The CDR3 sequence is 15 residues long. The CDR3 nucleotides are TGTGCCAGTAGTAGCGGGGGCAGGTGGTATCAGCCCCAGCATTTT. Its translation: CASSSGGRWYQPQHF.

By share, this clone ranks as medium-sized. The CDR3 DNA is TGTGCCAGTAGCCAGGTTAGCTCCTACAATGAGCAGTTCTTC. Translation: CASSQVSSYNEQFF. The chain has TRBV19 and TRBJ2-1; D is unclear. CDR1 and CDR2 from the germline V gene are LNHDA and SQIVND (reference sequence). V lost 6 bases to trimming and J lost 0 bases, with 9 bases between them. The length of the CDR3 is 14 residues.

The CDR3 DNA is TGTGCCAGCAGCTTAGCGAGTGACAGTGGGGATACGCAGTATTTT. This codes for CASSLASDSGDTQYF. V gene TRBV7-2 combines with J gene TRBJ2-3; D may be TRBD1 (5 bases). This CDR3 contains 15 residues. Trimming took off 0 bases at V and 6 bases at J, with 13 bases between the two ends. Germline V gene sequence: CDR1 SGHTA, CDR2 FQGNSA.

The chain recombines TRBV4-2 with TRBJ2-5; 8 bases agree with TRBD2. The J call may not be correct, given that the DNA end is closer to TRBJ2-7. There are 15 residues in the CDR3. Germline values: CDR1 LGHNA, CDR2 YNFKEQ. The CDR3 region is CASSQEGLAGHEQYF. DNA for the CDR3: TGTGCCAGCAGCCAAGAGGGGCTAGCGGGCCACGAGCAGTACTTC.

The CDR3 protein is CASSGTWGYGYTF. The CDR3, as DNA: TGTGCCAGCAGTGGAACATGGGGATATGGCTACACCTTC. The V call is TRBV6-5, the J call TRBJ1-2; D remains unclear. Trimming shortened V by 5 bases and J by 5 bases, and 12 bases separated the two germline ends. Germline values: CDR1 MNHEY, CDR2 SVGAGI. The CDR3 runs to 13 residues.

This chain links TRBV27 with TRBJ1-2; D unclear. From germline, CDR1 is MNHEY and CDR2 SMNVEV (reference sequence). The CDR3 totals 15 residues. The germline V and J ends were trimmed by 5 bases and 4 bases, with 17 bases remaining between them. The CDR3 here is CASSAEGNPGYGYTF. In nucleotides, the CDR3 is TGTGCCAGCAGTGCAGAGGGCAATCCGGGCTATGGCTACACCTTC.

This rearrangement joins TRBV5-1 to TRBJ2-2; TRBD1 or TRBD2 may be the D gene (5 bases each). Germline lookup yields CDR1 SGHRS and CDR2 YFSETQ. CDR3 size: 15 residues. Trimming took off 5 bases at V and 7 bases at J, with 18 bases between the two ends. CDR3 amino acids: CASSPEWGIGGELFF. The CDR3 DNA is TGCGCCAGCAGTCCCGAATGGGGGATTGGCGGGGAGCTGTTTTTT.

This chain uses TRBV30 with TRBJ1-2, with 7 bases matching TRBD1. V shed 5 bases, J shed 4 bases, and the junction held 10 bases outside the gene matches. There are 14 residues in the CDR3. The germline V gene encodes CDR1 GTSNPN and CDR2 SVGIG (reference sequence). The CDR3 DNA sequence: TGTGCCTGGGGGAAGGGGGCGCTTGGCTATGGCTACACCTTC. Protein: CAWGKGALGYGYTF.

This clone was counted only a few times. The chain combines TRBV7-3 with TRBJ2-1; no reliable D call. V dropped 1 base and J dropped 8 bases, with 12 bases sitting between them. Germline loops: CDR1 SGHTA, CDR2 FQGTGA. CDR3 size: 14 residues. This CDR3 reads CASSLIVSSHEQFF. The CDR3 nucleotides read TGTGCCAGCAGCTTAATTGTGAGCAGCCATGAGCAGTTCTTC.

The genes are TRBV2 and TRBJ1-2; D is perhaps TRBD1 (6 bases). From germline, CDR1 is SNHLY and CDR2 FYNNEI. V was shortened by 4 bases and J by 2 bases, with 14 bases between the two germline ends. The CDR3 covers 15 residues. This CDR3 reads CASSAQGRSNYGYTF. CDR3 sequence (DNA): TGTGCCAGCAGTGCCCAGGGGCGGTCAAACTATGGCTACACCTTC.

V usage is TRBV28 and J usage is TRBJ2-7; 10 positions agree with TRBD1. Germline V gene sequence: CDR1 MDHEN, CDR2 SYDVKM. The V segment lost 3 bases and the J segment 3 bases; nucleotides outside the gene matches: 5. The CDR3 runs to 15 residues. The CDR3 loop reads CASSFWTGGFYEQYF. The CDR3 DNA reads TGTGCCAGCAGTTTCTGGACAGGGGGATTCTACGAGCAGTACTTC.

Details on this clone: Other DNA sequences within the sample encode an identical CDR3. This chain joins TRBV7-2 and TRBJ1-1, with D perhaps TRBD1 (5 bases). The V gene's germline CDR1 is SGHTA and CDR2 FQGNSA. With 1 base removed from V and 5 bases from J, the gap between germline ends came to 8 bases. CDR3 size: 13 residues. DNA of the CDR3: TGTGCCAGCAGCTTAGTGGGGCGTACTGAAGCTTTCTTT. Amino acids: CASSLVGRTEAFF.

This chain links TRBV4-2 with TRBJ2-7, with 10 bases that match TRBD2. Germline V gives CDR1 LGHNA, CDR2 YNFKEQ. Trimming removed 3 bases from V and 0 bases from J; junction bases left unmatched: 8. The CDR3 runs to 17 residues. The CDR3 loop reads CASSHASSGGRSYEQYF. The CDR3 nucleotides read TGTGCCAGCAGCCATGCATCTAGCGGGGGCCGCTCCTACGAGCAGTACTTC.

V and J are TRBV5-8 and TRBJ2-3, with D perhaps matching TRBD1 or TRBD2 (5 bases each). The CDR3 length is 18 residues. V lost 4 bases, J lost 6 bases, and 27 bases lay in between. CDR1 and CDR2 (germline): SGHTS, YDEGEE. CDR3 DNA: TGTGCCAGCAGCCTTCTAGTCGGTTCGCTCGTCAGGGAGGATACGCAGTATTTT. It codes for CASSLLVGSLVREDTQYF.

This clone came up once. V gene TRBV27 combines with J gene TRBJ2-7; D call uncertain. V dropped 5 bases and J dropped 4 bases, with 15 bases sitting between them. Germline V lookup: CDR1 MNHEY, CDR2 SMNVEV (reference sequence). This CDR3 spans 14 amino acids. The CDR3 loop reads CASSLGSGSYEQYF. The CDR3 DNA reads as TGTGCCAGCAGTCTGGGCTCCGGGTCGTACGAGCAGTACTTC.

The chain uses TRBV6-6 and TRBJ2-5; D call uncertain. Trimming cost V 1 base and J 5 bases, with 8 bases left between them. CDR3 length: 13 amino acids. Germline V CDR1 and CDR2: MNHNY, SVGAGI (reference sequence). The CDR3, as DNA: TGTGCCAGCAGTTACTTTCGTGGCGAGACCCAGTACTTC. Its protein product is CASSYFRGETQYF.

The chain employs TRBV4-3 and TRBJ2-7, with TRBD1 identical over 8 bases. The CDR3 sequence is 15 residues long. With V trimmed by 0 bases and J by 2 bases, 3 bases remained unmatched. CDR1 and CDR2 (germline): LGHNA, YSLEER. The CDR3 sequence is CASSQDGQGAYEQYF. The CDR3 region has the DNA TGCGCCAGCAGCCAAGATGGACAGGGCGCCTACGAGCAGTACTTC.

The chain recombines TRBV6-4 with TRBJ1-2; D remains ambiguous. CDR1 and CDR2 from the germline V gene are MRHNA and SNTAGT. V lost 10 bases and J lost 1, with 7 bases in between. This CDR3 is 11 amino acids long. CDR3: CAIGNNYGYTF. The CDR3 DNA reads as TGTGCCATCGGGAATAACTATGGCTACACCTTC.

The rearrangement links TRBV7-9 to TRBJ2-3, with TRBD1 identical over 9 bases. The V gene end was trimmed by 1 base and the J gene end by 4 bases; junction bases not matched to a gene: 6. The CDR3 totals 16 residues. Germline V CDR1 and CDR2: SEHNR, FQNEAQ (reference sequence). CDR3 in amino acids: CASSLVDRGIADTQYF. In nucleotides, the CDR3 is TGTGCCAGCAGCTTAGTGGACAGGGGTATCGCAGATACGCAGTATTTT.

This clone has just a few counts. The V call is TRBV7-8, the J call TRBJ1-4; D not certain. The ends were cut back, 2 bases at V and 11 bases at J, with 9 bases in the middle. The CDR3 loop spans 12 amino acids. The V gene's germline CDR1 is SGHVS and CDR2 FQNEAQ. CDR3 sequence: CASSLREQKLFF. The CDR3 DNA follows: TGTGCCAGCAGCTTACGGGAGCAGAAACTGTTTTTT.

The V call is TRBV9, the J call TRBJ2-3; D gene ambiguous. The germline V gene has CDR1 SGDLS and CDR2 YYNGEE. The CDR3 covers 14 residues. Deletions cut 4 bases from V and 5 bases from J, with 14 bases between. CDR3 coding DNA: TGTGCCAGCAGCCCCGTTGGGGTGGGAGATACGCAGTATTTT. It translates to CASSPVGVGDTQYF.

This clone was seen more than once but under ten times. The gene calls are TRBV14 and TRBJ1-6, with 11 bases matching TRBD1. V shed 4 bases and J 7 bases; nucleotides not matched to a gene: 3. Looked up from germline, CDR1 is SGHDN and CDR2 is FVKESK. This CDR3 is 15 amino acids long. In DNA form, the CDR3 reads TGTGCCAGCAGCCGGACAGGGGGCGGGAATTCACCCCTCCACTTT. This sequence encodes CASSRTGGGNSPLHF.

The chain combines TRBV5-5 with TRBJ2-6; D gene ambiguous. Trimming took off 2 bases at V and 4 bases at J, with 7 bases between the two ends. The CDR3 consists of 14 residues. Germline CDR1 SGHKS, CDR2 YYEKEE (reference sequence). CDR3 coding DNA: TGTGCCAGCAGCTTAGACTTAGGGGCCAACGTCCTGACTTTC. Protein: CASSLDLGANVLTF.

The J gene is TRBJ2-7, the V gene TRBV6-6; no definite D call. CDR3 length: 13 residues. Trimming took 2 bases from V and 6 from J, leaving 11 bases between them. Germline values: CDR1 MNHNY, CDR2 SVGAGI (reference sequence). Here the CDR3 DNA reads TGTGCCAGCAGTTACCCTTTCACTACCGAGCAGTACTTC. Protein: CASSYPFTTEQYF.

The V gene is TRBV6-5, the J gene TRBJ2-7, with TRBD1 matching 8 bases. Looked up from germline, CDR1 is MNHEY and CDR2 is SVGAGI. This CDR3 comprises 15 residues. The ends lost 6 bases at V and 4 bases at J; junction bases unmatched: 11. Written as DNA, the CDR3 is TGTGCCAGCAGAACCGGGACAGGAGTTCCATACGAGCAGTACTTC. Its translation: CASRTGTGVPYEQYF.

The chain combines TRBV11-2 with TRBJ1-1, with D perhaps TRBD1 (6 bases). V lost 2 bases and J lost 1, with 11 bases in between. Germline CDR1 reads SGHAT; CDR2 reads FQNNGV. The CDR3 runs to 15 residues. The CDR3 loop reads CASSLFRGGNTEAFF. Here the CDR3 DNA reads TGTGCCAGCAGCTTATTCAGGGGCGGGAACACTGAAGCTTTCTTT.

In its sample, this clone was seen a few times. The V call is TRBV6-1, the J call TRBJ2-2; 8 bases fit TRBD2. The CDR3 consists of 15 residues. Germline values: CDR1 MNHNS, CDR2 SASEGT. V was pared by 3 bases and J by 7 bases, with 7 bases of the junction left unmatched. The CDR3 DNA follows: TGTGCCAGCAGTGAGGATTCGGGAGGGAGCGGGGAGCTGTTTTTT. As protein: CASSEDSGGSGELFF.

The rearrangement uses TRBV28 and TRBJ2-7, with D possibly being TRBD2 (5 bases). V dropped 4 bases and J dropped 6 bases, with 16 bases sitting between them. The V gene's germline CDR1 is MDHEN and CDR2 SYDVKM. The CDR3 contains 14 residues. CDR3 region: CASSSWPRSGEQYF. The CDR3 DNA reads as TGTGCCAGCAGTTCTTGGCCGCGGAGCGGCGAGCAGTACTTC.

V is TRBV4-2 and J is TRBJ2-5; D might be TRBD2 (6 bases). V was clipped by 3 bases and J by 1 base, with 6 bases between them. In germline, CDR1 is LGHNA, CDR2 YNFKEQ. The CDR3 consists of 13 residues. CDR3 amino acids: CASSQGLQETQYF. The CDR3, as DNA: TGTGCCAGCAGCCAGGGACTCCAAGAGACCCAGTACTTC.

The CDR3 nucleotides are TGTGCCAGCAGCTTAGGACCGGGCCGACTAGCGCAATACGAGCAGTACTTC. This codes for CASSLGPGRLAQYEQYF. The J gene is TRBJ2-7, the V gene TRBV11-2, with 8 bases fitting TRBD2. The CDR3 contains 17 residues. Looked up from germline, CDR1 is SGHAT and CDR2 is FQNNGV. Trimming at V came to 1 base and at J to 4 bases, leaving 12 bases not matched to a gene. The variable domain in full, with the rest retrieved from reference TRBV11-2 and TRBJ2-7, is EAGVAQSPRYKIIEKRQSVAFWCNPISGHATLYWYQQILGQGPKLLIQFQNNGVVDDSQLPKDRFSAERLKGVDSTLKIQPAKLEDSAVYLCASSLGPGRLAQYEQYFGPGTRLTVT.